The clone carrying this T cell receptor beta chain was detected a few times. This entry belongs to a study of response to subunit inactivated influenza vaccine. MiXCR, run by TCRdb on the RT-PCR reads, gives a single entry per CDR3 protein. The repertoire holds fewer than 750,000 distinct CDR3 sequences, with around 15% as singletons. The CDR3 length is 14 residues. The trim removed 3 bases at V and 4 bases at J, leaving 4 bases unmatched. Germline V gene lookup returns CDR1 DFQATT and CDR2 SNEGSKA (reference sequence). This TCR was recovered from a man in his fifties who received an inactivated influenza vaccine. This chain joins TRBV20-1 and TRBJ2-7; TRBD2 matches 12 bases. The material sequenced was PBMCs from blood, taken roughly 12 days after vaccination. CDR3 nucleotides: TGCAGTGCTAGTACGACTAGCGGGAGTTACGAGCAGTACTTC. Its translation is CSASTTSGSYEQYF.